This entry lists 9 T cell receptor beta chains sequenced from one sample in a study of blood T cell repertoires in COVID-19. Profiling relied on immunoSEQ multiplex PCR, and the TCRdb table lists in-frame clones only, not all of them. The repertoire holds some 290,000 clones, with under 90% as singletons. Input material: PBMCs or T cells enriched from blood (not recorded which). The receptors here all came from a woman in her twenties or thirties who had recovered from COVID-19.

V gene TRBV19 combines with J gene TRBJ2-2, with D unresolved. The CDR3 consists of 14 residues. V was cut by 0 bases and J by 6 bases, with 8 bases left in between. Germline CDR1 LNHDA, CDR2 SQIVND (reference sequence). The CDR3 is CASSIDEKSGELFF. The CDR3 coding sequence is TGTGCCAGTAGTATAGATGAGAAATCCGGGGAGCTGTTTTTT. The full variable domain, completed using reference TRBV19 and TRBJ2-2, is DGGITQSPKYLFRKEGQNVTLSCEQNLNHDAMYWYRQDPGQGLRLIYYSQIVNDFQKGDIAEGYSVSREKKESFPLTVTSAQKNPTAFYLCASSIDEKSGELFFGEGSRLTVL.

The V and J genes are TRBV10-3 and TRBJ2-4, with TRBD1 as a possible D gene (5 bases). Germline CDR1 reads ENHRY; CDR2 reads SYGVKD. Trimming pared 6 bases from V and 0 bases from J, leaving 21 bases between. This CDR3 has 18 residues. The CDR3 nucleotides read TGTGCCATCAGCCGGACACGGACGTTGAATCTAGCCAAAAACATTCAGTACTTC. This gives the protein CAISRTRTLNLAKNIQYF.

DNA for the CDR3: TGTGCCAGCAGCTTAGTAAGAGGCGGGAGCCCCTCCTACAATGAGCAGTTCTTC. Translation gives CASSLVRGGSPSYNEQFF. The chain is built from TRBV7-9 and TRBJ2-1, with 7 bases lining up with TRBD2. This CDR3 comprises 18 residues. J was trimmed by 0 bases and V by 1 base; bases with no gene match: 9. The V gene's germline CDR1 is SEHNR and CDR2 FQNEAQ (reference sequence).

The V and J genes are TRBV5-1 and TRBJ1-5, with D perhaps matching TRBD1 (5 bases). CDR1 and CDR2 from the germline V gene are SGHRS and YFSETQ. This CDR3 comprises 15 residues. V shed 4 bases and J shed 3 bases, with 14 bases lying between them. This CDR3 is CASSPGETFNQPQHF. The CDR3 DNA follows: TGCGCCAGCAGCCCGGGGGAGACTTTCAATCAGCCCCAGCATTTT.

The chain uses TRBV30 and TRBJ1-5; 8 bases match TRBD1. Germline trimming cut 7 bases from V and 7 bases from J; bases unmatched to any gene: 6. Germline V gene lookup returns CDR1 GTSNPN and CDR2 SVGIG (reference sequence). This CDR3 is 12 amino acids long. CDR3 DNA sequence: TGTGCCTTTGGACAGGGCCTCCAGCCCCAGCATTTT. This codes for CAFGQGLQPQHF.

The V gene is TRBV10-2, the J gene TRBJ2-1; TRBD1 matches at 7 bases. With 4 bases clipped from V and 6 bases from J, the junction kept 6 bases outside the gene matches. The germline gives CDR1 WSHSY, CDR2 SAAADI. The CDR3 is 14 residues long. The DNA of the CDR3 is TGCGCCAGCAGTGGACAGGCAGGGGGCAATGAGCAGTTCTTC. Its protein is CASSGQAGGNEQFF.

The sample holds one count of this clone. The rearrangement joins TRBV2 to TRBJ1-1; 9 bases are a match to TRBD1. V was clipped by 2 bases and J by 4 bases; unmatched bases: 2. This CDR3 has 14 amino acids. Looked up from germline, CDR1 is SNHLY and CDR2 is FYNNEI. The CDR3 DNA is TGTGCCAGCAGTGAAAACAGGGGGCTCACTGAAGCTTTCTTT. Amino acids: CASSENRGLTEAFF.

The rearrangement links TRBV9 to TRBJ1-3, with a possible D match to TRBD1 (5 bases). The germline V gene encodes CDR1 SGDLS and CDR2 YYNGEE. The CDR3 extends over 15 amino acids. Deletions cut 2 bases from V and 2 bases from J, with 11 bases between. The CDR3 here is CASSVLGDPGNTIYF. CDR3 sequence (DNA): TGTGCCAGCAGCGTCTTAGGGGATCCTGGAAACACCATATATTTT.

V gene TRBV7-6 combines with J gene TRBJ2-4, with 12 nucleotides matching TRBD2. The CDR3 extends over 19 amino acids. Trimming took 5 bases from V and 2 from J; bases not matched to a gene: 13. CDR1 and CDR2 (germline): SGHVS, FNYEAQ. The DNA of the CDR3 is TGTGCCAGCAGCCTATCTCTAGCGGGAGGGGCCGCGACCAAAAACATTCAGTACTTC. It encodes CASSLSLAGGAATKNIQYF.